This T cell receptor (beta chain) is from a study of vaccination effects on CD4 cells after COVID-19. As for the study in general: Post-vaccine draws lagged the second dose by a median of 72 days.

TCRdb keeps only in-frame clones here, not all; method: immunoSEQ multiplex PCR. The sample has some 25,000 clones, around 74% seen once. In the ViraFEST assay, antigen-specific CD4+ clonotypes were identified by expansion after peptide-pool stimulation. At the end of more than 8 days of culture, CD4+ T cells were isolated. Each person got two doses of an mRNA SARS-CoV-2 vaccine, BNT162b2 or mRNA-1273. Testing of the vaccine recipients showed negative nucleocapsid antibodies and no prior SARS-CoV-2 infection. A word on this clone: As yet, its antigen is unknown.

Regarding the study as a whole: Late after vaccination, infection- and vaccine-induced clones showed marked clonal contraction.

Germline assignment: CDR1 SGHTA and CDR2 FQGNSA. V gave up 0 bases and J gave up 1 base, with 6 bases separating them. The CDR3 is made up of 15 amino acids. The starting material was CD4+ T cells from PBMCs cultured with HCoV-NL63 spike peptides, obtained after COVID-19 vaccination. The sequence was collected from a human donor who received a COVID-19 vaccine. This chain joins TRBV7-2 and TRBJ2-2; D is perhaps TRBD2 (6 bases). CDR3 region: CASSLAGGNTGELFF. The CDR3 DNA sequence: TGTGCCAGCAGCTTAGCGGGGGGGAACACCGGGGAGCTGTTTTTT.